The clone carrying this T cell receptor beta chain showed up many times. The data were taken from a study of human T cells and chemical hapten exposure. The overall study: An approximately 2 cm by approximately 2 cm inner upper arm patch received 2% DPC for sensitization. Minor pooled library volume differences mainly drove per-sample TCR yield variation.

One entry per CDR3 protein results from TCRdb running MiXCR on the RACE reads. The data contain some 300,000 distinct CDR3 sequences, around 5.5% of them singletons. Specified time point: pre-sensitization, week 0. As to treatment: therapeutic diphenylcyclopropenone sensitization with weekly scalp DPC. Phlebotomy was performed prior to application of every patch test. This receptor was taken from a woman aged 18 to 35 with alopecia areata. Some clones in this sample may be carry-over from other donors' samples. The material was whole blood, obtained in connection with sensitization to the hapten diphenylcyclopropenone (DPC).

The DNA for the CDR3 is TGTGCCAGCAGACTAGGACAGGACCAAGAGACCCAGTACTTC. This codes for CASRLGQDQETQYF. The V and J genes are TRBV6-5 and TRBJ2-5, with 7 bases lining up with TRBD1. The J segment lost 0 bases and the V segment lost 6 bases, leaving 4 bases of the junction unmatched. Germline CDR1 and CDR2: MNHEY and SVGAGI. The CDR3 consists of 14 residues.